A selection of T cell receptor beta chains follows, all from one sample in a study of T-cell memory formation after mild COVID-19. TCRdb independently ran MiXCR on the 5' RACE reads; one entry per CDR3 protein. Here the sample spans about 440,000 distinct CDR3 sequences, roughly 20% being singletons. Sequenced material: PBMCs or a T cell subset sorted from them (not recorded which). These TCRs come from an adult woman who had mild COVID-19 (a few samples of this study predate the infection). Cell type and time point are not known. CDR3s include the opening cysteine and the closing phenylalanine or tryptophan. The D gene is left open where the match is weak. Clone size is given for some rows only: seen once, a few or many times, or a class if the clone is expanded.

TRBV11-2	TRBD2	-	TRBJ2-7	15	TGTGCCAGCAGCCCGAGACTAGCGGGAGGCCACGAGCAGTACTTC	CASSPRLAGGHEQYF
TRBV15	-	few	TRBJ2-1	16	TGTGCCACCAGCAGAGATCGGCAGGGATCCTACAATGAGCAGTTCTTC	CATSRDRQGSYNEQFF
TRBV7-3	-	-	TRBJ1-3	13	TGTGCCAGCAGCTCACCTCCTGGAAACACCATATATTTT	CASSSPPGNTIYF
TRBV20-1	-	-	TRBJ1-4	13	TGCAGTGCTAACCCCCTGGGGGATGAAAAACTGTTTTTT	CSANPLGDEKLFF
TRBV4-3	TRBD2	few	TRBJ2-3	18	TGCGCCAGCAGCCAAGATGCGGCTAGCGGGAGCCGGGCAGATACGCAGTATTTT	CASSQDAASGSRADTQYF
TRBV29-1	TRBD1	-	TRBJ2-7	13	TGCAGCGCTGAGACAGGGGCTCCATACGAGCAGTACTTC	CSAETGAPYEQYF
TRBV6-6	-	-	TRBJ1-1	14	TGTGCCAGCAGTCTCGCTTCTGTAATCACTGAAGCTTTCTTT	CASSLASVITEAFF
TRBV27	-	-	TRBJ1-2	13	TGTGCCAGCAGCCCGGGACGGGACTATGGCTACACCTTC	CASSPGRDYGYTF
TRBV2	TRBD2	few	TRBJ2-2	17	TGTGCCAGCAGTGACTTAGCGGGAGGGCCGCACACCGGGGAGCTGTTTTTT	CASSDLAGGPHTGELFF
TRBV12-3/TRBV12-4	TRBD1	-	TRBJ2-7	14	TGTGCCAGCAGTACAGGGGGACCTCACTACGAGCAGTACTTC	CASSTGGPHYEQYF
TRBV7-8	-	-	TRBJ1-1	17	TGTGCCAGCAGCTTAGTACAGGGACTTTTTATGAACACTGAAGCTTTCTTT	CASSLVQGLFMNTEAFF
TRBV3-1	TRBD1	-	TRBJ1-2	15	TGTGCCAGCAGCCAAGATATGAGGGGGCGGGATGGCTACACCTTC	CASSQDMRGRDGYTF
TRBV28	-	many	TRBJ2-7	14	TGTGCCAGCAGTCCTATGACAGGATCCTACGAGCAGTACTTC	CASSPMTGSYEQYF
TRBV10-3	TRBD2	-	TRBJ2-3	13	TGTGCCAACCAGCGGGAGGTCGCAGATACGCAGTATTTT	CANQREVADTQYF
TRBV7-9	TRBD2	few	TRBJ2-5	16	TGTGCCAGCAGCCCACCTTTTTGGGGGGGGATGGAGACCCAGTACTTC	CASSPPFWGGMETQYF
TRBV5-5	-	few	TRBJ1-5	14	TGTGCCAGCAGCTTGGCGGCAGTTATCCAGCCCCAGCATTTT	CASSLAAVIQPQHF
TRBV16	TRBD1	-	TRBJ2-1	15	TGTGCCAGCAGCCTTTCCGGGACAGGGCCCCATGAGCAGTTCTTC	CASSLSGTGPHEQFF
TRBV29-1	-	-	TRBJ2-7	12	TGCAGCGTAGGCCCAGGGTATCGAGAGCAGTACTTC	CSVGPGYREQYF